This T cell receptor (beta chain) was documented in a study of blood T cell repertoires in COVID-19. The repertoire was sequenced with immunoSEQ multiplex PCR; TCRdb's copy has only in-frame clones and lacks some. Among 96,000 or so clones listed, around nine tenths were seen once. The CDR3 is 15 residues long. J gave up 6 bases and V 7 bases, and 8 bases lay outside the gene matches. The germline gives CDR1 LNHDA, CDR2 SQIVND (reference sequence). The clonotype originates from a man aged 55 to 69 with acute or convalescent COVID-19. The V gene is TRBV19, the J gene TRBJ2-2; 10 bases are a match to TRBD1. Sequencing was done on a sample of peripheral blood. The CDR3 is CASNPGQGLPGELFF. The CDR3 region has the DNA TGTGCCAGTAACCCGGGACAGGGGTTGCCCGGGGAGCTGTTTTTT.